Presented here are 20 T cell receptor beta chains from one specimen sequenced in a study of spatial heterogeneity in lung cancer. Time point of the sample: sample taken at primary tumor resection. Antigen specificity for these receptors is unknown. TCRdb recomputed calls from the 5' RACE reads with MiXCR, one row per CDR3 protein. The sample carries 100,000 or so distinct CDR3 sequences, around 4.8% recorded once. Notes on the study in general: Counts that tracked tumor mutation counts were those of expanded intratumoral alpha and beta TCRs.

Sequencing used lung tumor tissue, obtained at surgery. The origin of the receptors is a male donor with early-stage non-small cell lung cancer.

In regard to this clonotype: This may be a read error: a much more frequent sequence differs by one nucleotide. The genes are TRBV6-5 and TRBJ2-7; D unresolved. Germline assignment: CDR1 MNHEY and CDR2 SVGAGI. This CDR3 contains 14 residues. Trimming took 2 bases from V and 3 from J, leaving 11 bases between them. CDR3 sequence: CASSYSKVLYEQYF. The CDR3 DNA follows: TGTGCCAGCAGTTACAGCAAAGTCCTCTACGAGCAGTACTTC.

This clonotype was observed at least ten times. This CDR3 is CAIRGDRDTDTQYF. The CDR3 DNA sequence: TGTGCCATCAGAGGGGACAGGGACACAGATACGCAGTATTTT. The chain has TRBV10-3 and TRBJ2-3; 9 positions match TRBD1. Trimming cost V 6 bases and J 2 bases; bases outside gene matches: 3. The V gene's germline CDR1 is ENHRY and CDR2 SYGVKD. The CDR3 totals 14 residues.

This clonotype was observed a few times. J is TRBJ1-5 and V is TRBV6-1; TRBD1 is a possible D gene (5 bases). The CDR3 is 16 amino acids. Germline V gene data show CDR1 as MNHNS and CDR2 as SASEGT. The ends were cut back, 6 bases at V and 4 bases at J, with 19 bases in the middle. DNA for the CDR3: TGTGCCAGCAGGGTAGGTGGCGGGGCGAATAATCAGCCCCAGCATTTT. It yields the protein CASRVGGGANNQPQHF.

This clonotype was recorded many times. This chain connects TRBV20-1 to TRBJ2-4, with D possibly TRBD1 on 5 matching bases. Trimming cost V 0 bases and J 8 bases, with 17 bases left between them. CDR1 and CDR2 from the germline V gene are DFQATT and SNEGSKA (reference sequence). This CDR3 has 15 residues. The CDR3 DNA reads as TGCAGTGCTAGAGATATTCCGCAGGGATGGGACATTCAGTACTTC. Its protein product is CSARDIPQGWDIQYF.

V is TRBV20-1 and J is TRBJ1-5; 8 bases align to TRBD1. The CDR3 runs to 13 residues. Germline V gives CDR1 DFQATT, CDR2 SNEGSKA (reference sequence). The ends lost 6 bases at V and 7 bases at J; junction bases unmatched: 8. The CDR3 nucleotides read TGCAGTGCCCCCGACAGGGGAGGGCAGCCCCAGCATTTT. This gives the protein CSAPDRGGQPQHF.

Ten or more counts support this clonotype. This chain connects TRBV20-1 to TRBJ1-5, with 7 bases identical to TRBD1. V lost 6 bases, J lost 4 bases, and 9 bases stayed unmatched. The CDR3 is 14 amino acids. Germline CDR1 reads DFQATT; CDR2 reads SNEGSKA (reference sequence). The CDR3 nucleotides read TGCAGTGCCAGGTCGACAGGGCCAAATCAGCCCCAGCATTTT. Encoded protein: CSARSTGPNQPQHF.

This clonotype was recorded at least ten times. The chain links TRBV7-9 to TRBJ2-3; the D gene is possibly TRBD2 (6 bases). CDR3 length equals 11 residues. V shed 8 bases and J shed 6 bases, with 9 bases lying between them. The germline V gene has CDR1 SEHNR and CDR2 FQNEAQ (reference sequence). DNA of the CDR3: TGTGCCAGCGGCGGGGCTGATACGCAGTATTTT. Translated, it gives CASGGADTQYF.

This clonotype was observed many times. The CDR3 nucleotides are TGCGCCAGCAGCTTGGAACTAGGGGCCGAGCAGTACTTC. It translates to CASSLELGAEQYF. This chain joins TRBV5-1 and TRBJ2-7, with D perhaps matching TRBD1 or TRBD2 (5 bases each). This CDR3 is 13 amino acids long. With 0 bases removed from V and 6 bases from J, the gap between germline ends came to 10 bases. CDR1 and CDR2 from the germline V gene are SGHRS and YFSETQ.

In its sample, this clonotype was seen a few times. This chain connects TRBV5-4 to TRBJ2-3, with D perhaps matching TRBD1 or TRBD2 (5 bases each). The germline V and J ends were trimmed by 6 bases and 4 bases, with 30 bases remaining between them. This CDR3 spans 19 amino acids. The V gene's germline CDR1 is SGHNT and CDR2 YYREEE (reference sequence). CDR3 sequence reads: CASTLGADGTGSGSDTQYF. The CDR3 nucleotides read TGTGCCAGCACCCTAGGGGCGGACGGAACGGGATCTGGGTCAGATACGCAGTATTTT. The whole variable domain, filled in from reference TRBV5-4 and TRBJ2-3, reads ETGVTQSPTHLIKTRGQQVTLRCSSQSGHNTVSWYQQALGQGPQFIFQYYREEENGRGNFPPRFSGLQFPNYSSELNVNALELDDSALYLCASTLGADGTGSGSDTQYFGPGTRLTVL.

The chain combines TRBV7-9 with TRBJ2-7, with no clear D. Germline V gives CDR1 SEHNR, CDR2 FQNEAQ (reference sequence). The CDR3 consists of 14 residues. V was pared by 3 bases and J by 6 bases, with 15 bases between. CDR3 coding DNA: TGTGCCAGCAGCTTGGGTAGGGCGCGCACCGAGCAGTACTTC. Translated: CASSLGRARTEQYF.

The table lists this clonotype with a few counts. The V gene is TRBV28, the J gene TRBJ2-4, with 7 nucleotides matching TRBD1. The V gene's germline CDR1 is MDHEN and CDR2 SYDVKM. V shed 6 bases, J shed 0 bases, and the junction held 2 bases outside the gene matches. This CDR3 is built from 14 residues. This CDR3 reads CASSRTGAKNIQYF. In DNA, the CDR3 is TGTGCCAGCAGCCGGACAGGAGCCAAAAACATTCAGTACTTC.

V and J are TRBV6-6 and TRBJ2-3; no clear D. Trimming removed 9 bases at V and 1 base at J, with 8 bases between. CDR3 length equals 12 residues. Per germline, CDR1 MNHNY and CDR2 SVGAGI (reference sequence). This CDR3 is CASLAGTDTQYF. DNA of the CDR3: TGTGCCAGTCTCGCGGGCACAGATACGCAGTATTTT.

This clonotype was seen many times. J is TRBJ2-7 and V is TRBV28; D ambiguous. The V gene's germline CDR1 is MDHEN and CDR2 SYDVKM. Between the trimmed V and J ends, which lost 3 bases and 3 bases, there was a span of 9 bases. There are 13 residues in the CDR3. For the CDR3, the DNA is TGTGCCAGCAGTTTTTTAGGGTACTACGAGCAGTACTTC. Protein: CASSFLGYYEQYF.

This clonotype showed up many times. The chain joins TRBV7-9 to TRBJ2-3; TRBD1 or TRBD2 may be the D gene (5 bases each). In germline, CDR1 is SEHNR, CDR2 FQNEAQ (reference sequence). V shed 4 bases and J shed 4 bases, with 12 bases lying between them. The CDR3 runs 14 residues. The DNA of the CDR3 is TGTGCCAGCAGCTGGGGGAGTTTGGCAGATACGCAGTATTTT. Translation: CASSWGSLADTQYF.

The DNA for the CDR3 is TGTGCCAGCAGTGGGACCGGGAACTATGGCTACACCTTC. Translating gives CASSGTGNYGYTF. The chain employs TRBV2 and TRBJ1-2; D is unresolved. The ends were cut back, 4 bases at V and 2 bases at J, with 8 bases in the middle. The germline CDR1 and CDR2 sequences are SNHLY and FYNNEI. The CDR3 is 13 residues long. Based on the CDR3 plus reference TRBV2 and TRBJ1-2, the full variable domain is EPEVTQTPSHQVTQMGQEVILRCVPISNHLYFYWYRQILGQKVEFLVSFYNNEISEKSEIFDDQFSVERPDGSNFTLKIRSTKLEDSAMYFCASSGTGNYGYTFGSGTRLTVV.

The CDR3 DNA reads TGTGCCAGCAGCTTAGATCTCGAAGTTGGCTACACCTTC. Translated: CASSLDLEVGYTF. This chain connects TRBV11-2 to TRBJ1-2; D is ambiguous. Looked up from germline, CDR1 is SGHAT and CDR2 is FQNNGV. The CDR3 totals 13 residues. V was clipped by 0 bases and J by 7 bases, with 9 bases between them.

There are many counts of this clonotype. The chain employs TRBV20-1 and TRBJ1-1; the D is unclear. V dropped 0 bases and J dropped 1 base, with 3 bases sitting between them. Germline V CDR1 and CDR2: DFQATT, SNEGSKA (reference sequence). This CDR3 is built from 12 residues. This CDR3 reads CSAREGNTEAFF. The CDR3 coding sequence is TGCAGTGCTAGAGAAGGGAACACTGAAGCTTTCTTT.

This clonotype was counted at least ten times. The chain employs TRBV6-2 or TRBV6-3 and TRBJ1-1; D remains ambiguous. V was clipped by 6 bases and J by 4 bases, with 9 bases between them. CDR3 length: 12 residues. Germline V gene data show CDR1 as MNHEY and CDR2 as SVGEGT. CDR3 loop: CASSGGFTEAFF. The CDR3 bases are TGTGCCAGCAGCGGAGGATTCACTGAAGCTTTCTTT.

This clonotype was recorded at least ten times. The chain has TRBV29-1 and TRBJ1-5, with 7 bases fitting TRBD1. The CDR3 consists of 13 residues. Germline V gene data show CDR1 as SQVTM and CDR2 as ANQGSEA. Trimming took 4 bases from V and 5 from J; bases not matched to a gene: 5. As DNA, the CDR3 is TGCAGCGTTGGGGCAGGGGGAGATCAGCCCCAGCATTTT. This gives the protein CSVGAGGDQPQHF.

This clonotype has ten or more counts. The CDR3 DNA sequence: TGCGCCAGCAATAAAGGGCAGGCAGATACGCAGTATTTT. Translating it yields CASNKGQADTQYF. The rearrangement joins TRBV5-1 to TRBJ2-3; D ambiguous. The length of the CDR3 is 13 residues. Trimming took 6 bases from V and 4 from J, leaving 12 bases between them. CDR1 and CDR2 (germline): SGHRS, YFSETQ.